The T cell receptor (beta chain) described here comes from a study of human T cells and chemical hapten exposure. The CDR3 is made up of 15 amino acids. The V segment lost 6 bases and the J segment 2 bases; nucleotides outside the gene matches: 7. Germline loops: CDR1 MNHEY, CDR2 SVGAGI. Noted time point: patch test 1, 2 weeks after DPC sensitization. Treatment defined: therapeutic diphenylcyclopropenone sensitization with weekly scalp DPC. Participating donors were patients with alopecia, aged 18 to 70 years, considered appropriate candidates for DPC. Using its own MiXCR run on the RACE reads, TCRdb lists one record per CDR3 protein. Of roughly 190,000 distinct CDR3 sequences detected, about a fifth appear once; the ten largest clones hold about 6.7%.

Sequencing used whole blood, obtained in connection with sensitization to the hapten diphenylcyclopropenone (DPC). The source is a woman between 50 and 59 years old with alopecia areata. Some clones in this sample may be carry-over from other donors' samples. The chain carries TRBV6-5 and TRBJ2-1, with 7 bases fitting TRBD1. The CDR3 region is CASSLTGEPYNEQFF. The CDR3 nucleotides are TGTGCCAGCAGCCTCACAGGGGAGCCCTACAATGAGCAGTTCTTC.